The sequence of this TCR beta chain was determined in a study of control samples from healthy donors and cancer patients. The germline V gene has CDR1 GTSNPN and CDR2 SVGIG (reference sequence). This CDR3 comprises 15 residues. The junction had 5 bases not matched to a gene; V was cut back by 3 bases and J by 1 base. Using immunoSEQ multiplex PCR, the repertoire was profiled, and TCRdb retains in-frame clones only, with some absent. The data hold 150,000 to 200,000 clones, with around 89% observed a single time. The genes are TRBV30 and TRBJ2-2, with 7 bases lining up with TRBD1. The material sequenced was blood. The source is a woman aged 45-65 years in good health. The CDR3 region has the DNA TGTGCCTGGAGCCTACAGGGGTGGAACACCGGGGAGCTGTTTTTT. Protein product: CAWSLQGWNTGELFF.